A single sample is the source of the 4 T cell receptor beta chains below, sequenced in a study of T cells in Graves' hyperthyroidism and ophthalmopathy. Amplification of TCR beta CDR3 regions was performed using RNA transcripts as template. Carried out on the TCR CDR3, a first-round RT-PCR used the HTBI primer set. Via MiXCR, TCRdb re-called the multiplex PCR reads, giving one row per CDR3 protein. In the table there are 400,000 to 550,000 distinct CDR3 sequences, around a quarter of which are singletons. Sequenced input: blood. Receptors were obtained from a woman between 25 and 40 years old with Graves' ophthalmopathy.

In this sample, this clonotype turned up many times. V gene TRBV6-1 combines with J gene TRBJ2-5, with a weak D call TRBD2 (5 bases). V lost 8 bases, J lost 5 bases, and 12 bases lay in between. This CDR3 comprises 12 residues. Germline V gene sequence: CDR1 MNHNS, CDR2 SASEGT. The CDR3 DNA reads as TGTGCCAGCGCTCTCCGGAGGGAGACCCAGTACTTC. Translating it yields CASALRRETQYF.

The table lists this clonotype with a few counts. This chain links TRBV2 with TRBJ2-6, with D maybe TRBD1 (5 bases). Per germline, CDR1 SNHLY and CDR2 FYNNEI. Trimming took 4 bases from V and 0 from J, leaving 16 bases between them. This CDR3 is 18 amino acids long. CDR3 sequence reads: CASSAPPGRVSGANVLTF. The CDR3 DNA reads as TGTGCCAGCAGTGCCCCCCCAGGCAGGGTCTCTGGGGCCAACGTCCTGACTTTC. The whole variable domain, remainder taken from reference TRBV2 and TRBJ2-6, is EPEVTQTPSHQVTQMGQEVILRCVPISNHLYFYWYRQILGQKVEFLVSFYNNEISEKSEIFDDQFSVERPDGSNFTLKIRSTKLEDSAMYFCASSAPPGRVSGANVLTFGAGSRLTVL.

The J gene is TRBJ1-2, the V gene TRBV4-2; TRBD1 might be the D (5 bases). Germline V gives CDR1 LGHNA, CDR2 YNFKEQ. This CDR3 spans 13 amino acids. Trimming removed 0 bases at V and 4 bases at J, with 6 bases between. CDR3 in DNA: TGTGCCAGCAGCCAAGATGGGGGCTATGGCTACACCTTC. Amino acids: CASSQDGGYGYTF.

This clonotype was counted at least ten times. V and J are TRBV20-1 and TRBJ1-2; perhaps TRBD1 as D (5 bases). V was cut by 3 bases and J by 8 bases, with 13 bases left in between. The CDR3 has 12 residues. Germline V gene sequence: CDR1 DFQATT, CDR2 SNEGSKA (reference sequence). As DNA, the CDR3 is TGCAGTGCTAGGTCGACAGCGTGGGGCTACACCTTC. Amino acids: CSARSTAWGYTF.